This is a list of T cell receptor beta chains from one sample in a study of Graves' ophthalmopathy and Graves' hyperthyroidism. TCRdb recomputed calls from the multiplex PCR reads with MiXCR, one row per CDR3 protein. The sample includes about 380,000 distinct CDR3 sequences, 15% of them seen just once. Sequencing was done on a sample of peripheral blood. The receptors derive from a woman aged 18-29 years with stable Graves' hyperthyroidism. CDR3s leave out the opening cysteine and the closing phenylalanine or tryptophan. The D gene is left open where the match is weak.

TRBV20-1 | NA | SARGLHSSYNSPLH
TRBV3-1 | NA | ASSPRGPQAEAF
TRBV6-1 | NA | ASSLDRFYNNYGYT
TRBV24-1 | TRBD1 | ATSVRGQDTGELF
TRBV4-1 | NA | ASSHLGAGQMNTEAF
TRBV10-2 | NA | ASSDSRGDYEQY
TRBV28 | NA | ASSLSVTQNNSPLH
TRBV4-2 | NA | ASSQVSTKGAF
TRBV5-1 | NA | ASSLDQSGYT
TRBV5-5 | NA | ASSLEGRVGETQY
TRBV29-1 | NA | SAVSGLDKNIQY
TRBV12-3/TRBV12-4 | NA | ASSLSINYGYT
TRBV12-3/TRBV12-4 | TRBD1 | ASSPDRVRVGYT
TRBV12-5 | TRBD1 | ASGTGDSRQETQY
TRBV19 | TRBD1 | ASSSRDRVDSPLH
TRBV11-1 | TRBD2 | ASSLALSSGAPYEQY
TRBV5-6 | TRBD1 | ASSLDVWDRYFSNQPQH
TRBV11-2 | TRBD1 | ASSLRDREETQY
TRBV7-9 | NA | ASSLLGNEAF
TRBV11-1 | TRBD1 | ASSPVDRALGGYT
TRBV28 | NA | ASRQGTATEAF
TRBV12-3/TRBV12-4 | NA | ASSPGVGAGETQY
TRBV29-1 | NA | SVPGGSGLNTEAF
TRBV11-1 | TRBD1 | ASSLPDRGLWEENTEAF
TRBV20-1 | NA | SAGGQGYGYT
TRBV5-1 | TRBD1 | ASSPGQGISGELF
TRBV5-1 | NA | ASSLGPPGASYGYT
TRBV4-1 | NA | ASSQDRYSSYEQY
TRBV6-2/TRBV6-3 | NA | ASSYSDSQETQY
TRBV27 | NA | ASWKRGTEAF
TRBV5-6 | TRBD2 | ASSTLAGTKTQY
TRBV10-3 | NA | AISPEGGNTIY
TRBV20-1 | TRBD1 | SASAGTGEETQY
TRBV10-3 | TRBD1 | AISESTWDSTAYEQY
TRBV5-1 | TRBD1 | ASSLVTGANTEAF
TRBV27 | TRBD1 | ASSHYGTGNEQY
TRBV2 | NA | ASSEGRGETQY
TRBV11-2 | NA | ASIGGGGPREQY
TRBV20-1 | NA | SAIDGVSYEQY
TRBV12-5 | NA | ASGLGYLNTEAF
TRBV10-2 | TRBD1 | ASSYGTENSPLH
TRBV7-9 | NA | ASSVGQTFWDEQY
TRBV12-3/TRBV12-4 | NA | ASRPLDRNTEAF
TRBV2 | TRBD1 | ASSPGTGGKNIQY
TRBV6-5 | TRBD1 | ASSYVSGQGTRYT
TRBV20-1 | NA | SAREITANYGYT
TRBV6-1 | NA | ATSYRNTEAF
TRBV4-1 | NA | ASSQDAGVMNTEAF
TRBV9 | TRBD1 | ASSVMGRGQNYGYT
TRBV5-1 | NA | ASSSTAASQNSPLH
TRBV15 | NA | ATSREGWRGNQPQH
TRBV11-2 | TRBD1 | ASSLVGFGDRYEQY
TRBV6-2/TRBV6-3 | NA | ASSYRRGSGYT
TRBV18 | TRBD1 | ASSTGTGNQETQY
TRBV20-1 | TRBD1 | SARGDRGQGSGTEAF